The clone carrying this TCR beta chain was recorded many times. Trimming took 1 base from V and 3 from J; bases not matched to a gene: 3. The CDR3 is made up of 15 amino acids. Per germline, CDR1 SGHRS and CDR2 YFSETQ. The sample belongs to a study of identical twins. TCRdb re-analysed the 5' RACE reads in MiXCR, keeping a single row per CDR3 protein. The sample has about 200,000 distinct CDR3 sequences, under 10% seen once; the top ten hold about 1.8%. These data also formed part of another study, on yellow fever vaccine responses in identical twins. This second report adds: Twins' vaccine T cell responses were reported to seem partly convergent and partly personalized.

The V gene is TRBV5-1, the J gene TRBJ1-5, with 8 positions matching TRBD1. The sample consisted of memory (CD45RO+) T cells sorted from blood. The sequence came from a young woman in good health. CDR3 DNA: TGCGCCAGCAGCTTGACAGGGGGTGACAATCAGCCCCAGCATTTT. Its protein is CASSLTGGDNQPQHF.